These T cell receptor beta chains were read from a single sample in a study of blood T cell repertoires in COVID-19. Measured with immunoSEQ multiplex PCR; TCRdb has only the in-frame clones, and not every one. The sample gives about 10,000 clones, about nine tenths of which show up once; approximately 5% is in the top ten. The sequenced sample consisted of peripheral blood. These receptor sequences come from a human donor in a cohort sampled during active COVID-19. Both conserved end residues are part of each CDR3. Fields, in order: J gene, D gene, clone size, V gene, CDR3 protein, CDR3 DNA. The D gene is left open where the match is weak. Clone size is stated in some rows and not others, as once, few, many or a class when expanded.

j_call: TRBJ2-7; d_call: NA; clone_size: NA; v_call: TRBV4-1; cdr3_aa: CASSQDIGGYEQYF; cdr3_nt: TGCGCCAGCAGCCAAGATATCGGGGGTTACGAGCAGTACTTC
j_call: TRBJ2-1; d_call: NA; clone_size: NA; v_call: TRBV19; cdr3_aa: CASSTLEGGGQYNEQFF; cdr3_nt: TGTGCCAGTAGTACTCTAGAGGGGGGAGGGCAATACAATGAGCAGTTCTTC
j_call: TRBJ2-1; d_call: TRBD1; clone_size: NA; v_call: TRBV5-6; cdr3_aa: CASIPQGFPYNEQFF; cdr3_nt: TGTGCCAGCATCCCACAGGGGTTTCCCTACAATGAGCAGTTCTTC
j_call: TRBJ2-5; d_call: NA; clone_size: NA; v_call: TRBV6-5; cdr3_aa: CASSYGVGIETQYF; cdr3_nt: TGTGCCAGCAGTTACGGGGTCGGGATAGAGACCCAGTACTTC
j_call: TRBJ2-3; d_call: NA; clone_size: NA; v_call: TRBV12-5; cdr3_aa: CASGLPPGVGDTDTQYF; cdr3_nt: TGTGCTAGTGGTTTGCCACCAGGGGTAGGGGACACAGATACGCAGTATTTT
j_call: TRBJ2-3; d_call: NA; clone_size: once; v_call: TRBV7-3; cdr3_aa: CASSYNGQTDTQYF; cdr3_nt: TGTGCCAGCAGCTATAACGGACAGACAGATACGCAGTATTTT
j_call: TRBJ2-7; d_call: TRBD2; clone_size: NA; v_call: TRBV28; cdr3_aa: CASRTSGVAGVEQYF; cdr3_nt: TGTGCCAGCAGAACGTCGGGGGTTGCGGGGGTGGAGCAGTACTTC
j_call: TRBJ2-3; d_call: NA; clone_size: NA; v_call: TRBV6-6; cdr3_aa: CASSYDFTDTQYF; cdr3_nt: TGTGCCAGCAGTTACGACTTCACAGATACGCAGTATTTT
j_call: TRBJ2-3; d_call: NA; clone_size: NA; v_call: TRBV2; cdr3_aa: CASMGLTDTQYF; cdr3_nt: TGTGCCAGCATGGGACTCACAGATACGCAGTATTTT
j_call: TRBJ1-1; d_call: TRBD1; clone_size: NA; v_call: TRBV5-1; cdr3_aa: CASSFFSAPQGAAEAFF; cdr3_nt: TGCGCCAGCAGCTTCTTCTCCGCGCCACAGGGGGCGGCTGAAGCTTTCTTT
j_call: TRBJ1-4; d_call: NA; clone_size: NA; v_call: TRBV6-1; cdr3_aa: CASSEEAPGLGEKLFF; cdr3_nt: TGTGCCAGCAGTGAAGAGGCTCCAGGGCTAGGAGAAAAACTGTTTTTT
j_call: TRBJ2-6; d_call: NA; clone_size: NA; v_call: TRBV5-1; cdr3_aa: CASRFNSGANVLTF; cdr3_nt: TGCGCCAGCAGATTTAACTCTGGGGCCAACGTCCTGACTTTC
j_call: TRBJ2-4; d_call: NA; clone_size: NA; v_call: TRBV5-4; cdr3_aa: CASSSSRNRVSKNIQYF; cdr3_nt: TGTGCCAGCAGCTCTTCACGGAACAGGGTATCCAAAAACATTCAGTACTTC
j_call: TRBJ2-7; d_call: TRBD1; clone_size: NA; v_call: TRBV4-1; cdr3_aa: CASSQVTRTGAYEQYF; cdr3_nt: TGCGCCAGCAGCCAAGTTACACGGACAGGGGCTTACGAGCAGTACTTC
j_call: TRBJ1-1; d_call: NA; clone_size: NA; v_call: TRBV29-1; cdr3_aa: CSVDYRDEAFF; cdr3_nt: TGCAGCGTTGATTACAGGGATGAAGCTTTCTTT
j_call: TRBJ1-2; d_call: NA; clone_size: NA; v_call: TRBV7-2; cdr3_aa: CASSLAGGDYGYTF; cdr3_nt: TGTGCCAGCAGCTTAGCGGGGGGGGACTATGGCTACACCTTC
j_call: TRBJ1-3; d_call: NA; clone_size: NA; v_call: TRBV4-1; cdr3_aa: CASSGQLGTSGNTIYF; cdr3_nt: TGCGCCAGCAGCGGACAGTTAGGGACCTCTGGAAACACCATATATTTT
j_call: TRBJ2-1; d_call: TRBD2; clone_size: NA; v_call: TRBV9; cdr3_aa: CASSVGWTSTYNEQFF; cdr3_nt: TGTGCCAGCAGCGTAGGTTGGACTAGCACCTACAATGAGCAGTTCTTC
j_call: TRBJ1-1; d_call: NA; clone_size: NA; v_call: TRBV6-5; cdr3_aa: CASRNKGLHTEAFF; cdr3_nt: TGTGCCAGCAGGAATAAGGGGCTACACACTGAAGCTTTCTTT
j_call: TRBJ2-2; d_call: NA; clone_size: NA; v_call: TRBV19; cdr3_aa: CASKRETDTGELFF; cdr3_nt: TGTGCCAGTAAGAGGGAGACGGACACCGGGGAGCTGTTTTTT
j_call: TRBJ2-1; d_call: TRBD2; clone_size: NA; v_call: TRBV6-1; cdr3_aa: CASSELAGGYNEQFF; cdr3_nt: TGTGCCAGCAGTGAACTAGCGGGGGGCTACAATGAGCAGTTCTTC
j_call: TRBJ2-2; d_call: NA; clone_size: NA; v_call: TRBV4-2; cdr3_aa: CASSRPGSNTGELFF; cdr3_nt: TGTGCCAGCAGCCGTCCGGGATCGAACACCGGGGAGCTGTTTTTT
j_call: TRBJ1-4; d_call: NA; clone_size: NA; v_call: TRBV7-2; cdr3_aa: CASSLAGQNEKLFF; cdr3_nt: TGTGCCAGCAGCTTAGCGGGACAAAACGAAAAACTGTTTTTT
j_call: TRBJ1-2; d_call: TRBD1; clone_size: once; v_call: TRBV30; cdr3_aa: CAWSHRGGYTF; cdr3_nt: TGTGCCTGGAGTCACAGGGGGGGCTACACCTTC
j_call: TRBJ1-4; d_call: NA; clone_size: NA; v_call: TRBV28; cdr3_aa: CASSSRAHQREKLFF; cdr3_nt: TGTGCCAGCAGTTCGCGGGCCCACCAGAGAGAAAAACTGTTTTTT
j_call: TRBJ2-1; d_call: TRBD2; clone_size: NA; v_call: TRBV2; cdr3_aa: CASRGGLMRNEQFF; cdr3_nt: TGTGCCAGCAGGGGGGGGTTAATGCGGAATGAGCAGTTCTTC
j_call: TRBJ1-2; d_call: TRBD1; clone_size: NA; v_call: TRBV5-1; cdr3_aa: CASSSDRERNGYTF; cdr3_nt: TGCGCCAGCAGCTCGGACAGGGAAAGAAATGGCTACACCTTC
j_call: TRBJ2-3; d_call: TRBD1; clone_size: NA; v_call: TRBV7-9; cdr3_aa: CASSTQDRGPTDTQYF; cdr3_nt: TGTGCCAGCAGCACCCAGGACAGGGGACCCACAGATACGCAGTATTTT
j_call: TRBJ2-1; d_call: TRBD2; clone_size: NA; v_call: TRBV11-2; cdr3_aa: CASSPRLADIYNEQFF; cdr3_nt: TGTGCCAGCAGCCCCCGACTAGCGGATATCTACAATGAGCAGTTCTTC
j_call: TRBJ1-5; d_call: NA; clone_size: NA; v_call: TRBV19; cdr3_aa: CASSPGGGGVGNQPQHF; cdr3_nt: TGTGCCAGTAGCCCCGGAGGGGGGGGAGTCGGCAATCAGCCCCAGCATTTT
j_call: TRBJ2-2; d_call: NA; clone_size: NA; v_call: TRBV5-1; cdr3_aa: CASSLDTGGGELFF; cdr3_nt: TGCGCCAGCAGCTTGGACACCGGAGGAGGGGAGCTGTTTTTT
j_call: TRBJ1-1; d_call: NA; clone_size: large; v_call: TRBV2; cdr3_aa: CAPHVRQGLGLKAFF; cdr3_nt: TGTGCGCCACACGTTCGGCAGGGCCTAGGGCTGAAAGCTTTCTTT
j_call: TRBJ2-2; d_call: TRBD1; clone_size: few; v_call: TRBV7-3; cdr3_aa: CASSLGGQGAAGELFF; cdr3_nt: TGTGCCAGCAGCTTAGGGGGACAGGGGGCTGCCGGGGAGCTGTTTTTT
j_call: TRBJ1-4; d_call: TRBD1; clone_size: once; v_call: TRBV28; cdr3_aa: CASSPNDRGRGNEKLFF; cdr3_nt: TGTGCCAGCAGTCCGAATGACAGGGGGCGGGGTAATGAAAAACTGTTTTTT
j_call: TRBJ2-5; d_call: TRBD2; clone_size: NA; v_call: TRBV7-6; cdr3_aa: CASSLGGRAGQETQYF; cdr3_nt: TGTGCCAGCAGCTTAGGGGGGAGGGCAGGACAAGAGACCCAGTACTTC
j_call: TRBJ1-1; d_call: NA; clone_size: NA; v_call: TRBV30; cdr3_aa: CAWSVWRGNTEAFF; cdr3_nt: TGTGCCTGGAGTGTATGGCGAGGGAACACTGAAGCTTTCTTT
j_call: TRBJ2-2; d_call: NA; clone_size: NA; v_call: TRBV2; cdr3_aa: CASSDGTYWPGELFF; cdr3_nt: TGTGCCAGCAGCGACGGGACATACTGGCCCGGGGAGCTGTTTTTT
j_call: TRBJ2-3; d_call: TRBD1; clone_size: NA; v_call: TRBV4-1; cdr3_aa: CASSPLGQGTDTQYF; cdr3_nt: TGCGCCAGCAGCCCCCTCGGACAGGGGACAGATACGCAGTATTTT
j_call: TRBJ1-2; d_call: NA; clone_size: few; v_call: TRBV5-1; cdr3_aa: CASSPYRDGYTF; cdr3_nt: TGCGCCAGCAGCCCCTACAGGGATGGCTACACCTTC
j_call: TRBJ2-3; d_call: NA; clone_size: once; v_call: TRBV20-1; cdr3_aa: CSAISSDTQYF; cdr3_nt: TGCAGTGCTATTAGCTCAGATACGCAGTATTTT
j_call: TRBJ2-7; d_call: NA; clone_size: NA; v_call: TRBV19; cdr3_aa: CASSRQGKFYEQYF; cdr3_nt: TGTGCCAGTAGTAGGCAGGGGAAGTTCTACGAGCAGTACTTC
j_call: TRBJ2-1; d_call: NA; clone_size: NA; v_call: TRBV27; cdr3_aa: CASSLKDSRYNEQFF; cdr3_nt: TGTGCCAGCAGTTTAAAGGACAGCCGATACAATGAGCAGTTCTTC
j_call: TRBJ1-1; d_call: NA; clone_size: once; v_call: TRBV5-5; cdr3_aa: CASSLGVTEAFF; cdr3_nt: TGTGCCAGCAGCCTCGGTGTAACTGAAGCTTTCTTT
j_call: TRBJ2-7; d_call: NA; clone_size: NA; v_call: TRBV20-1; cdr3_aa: CSASGGSSYEQYF; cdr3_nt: TGCAGTGCTAGTGGAGGGAGCTCCTACGAGCAGTACTTC
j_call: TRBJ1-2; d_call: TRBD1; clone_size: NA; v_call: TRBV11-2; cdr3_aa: CASSLAVGIGGGGYTF; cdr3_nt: TGTGCCAGCAGCTTAGCGGTCGGTATAGGGGGCGGTGGCTACACCTTC
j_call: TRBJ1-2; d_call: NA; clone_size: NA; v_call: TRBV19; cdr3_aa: CASSMIQIYYGYTF; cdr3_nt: TGTGCCAGTAGTATGATACAGATTTACTATGGCTACACCTTC
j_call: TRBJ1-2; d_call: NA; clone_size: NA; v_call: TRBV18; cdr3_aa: CASSPTRTAPGGYTF; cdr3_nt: TGTGCCAGCTCACCCACCCGGACAGCCCCAGGCGGCTACACCTTC
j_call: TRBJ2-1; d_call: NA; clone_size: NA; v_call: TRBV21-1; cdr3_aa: CASSTDSYNEQFF; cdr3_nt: TGTGCCAGCAGCACAGATTCATACAATGAGCAGTTCTTC
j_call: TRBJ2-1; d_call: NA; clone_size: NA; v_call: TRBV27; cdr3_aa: CASGRLPRGEQFF; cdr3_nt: TGTGCCAGCGGGAGACTTCCCCGGGGTGAGCAGTTCTTC
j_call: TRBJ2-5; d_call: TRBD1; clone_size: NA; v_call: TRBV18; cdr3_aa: CASSSGQEQGTQYF; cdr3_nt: TGTGCCAGCTCATCGGGACAGGAGCAGGGGACCCAGTACTTC
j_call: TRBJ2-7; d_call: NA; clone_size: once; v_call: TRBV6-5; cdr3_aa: CASSYSGRGVYEQYF; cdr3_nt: TGTGCCAGCAGTTACTCGGGCAGGGGGGTCTACGAGCAGTACTTC
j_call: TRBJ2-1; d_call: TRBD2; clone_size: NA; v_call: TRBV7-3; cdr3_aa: CASSLGGGINEQFF; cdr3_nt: TGTGCCAGCAGCTTAGGCGGGGGGATCAATGAGCAGTTCTTC